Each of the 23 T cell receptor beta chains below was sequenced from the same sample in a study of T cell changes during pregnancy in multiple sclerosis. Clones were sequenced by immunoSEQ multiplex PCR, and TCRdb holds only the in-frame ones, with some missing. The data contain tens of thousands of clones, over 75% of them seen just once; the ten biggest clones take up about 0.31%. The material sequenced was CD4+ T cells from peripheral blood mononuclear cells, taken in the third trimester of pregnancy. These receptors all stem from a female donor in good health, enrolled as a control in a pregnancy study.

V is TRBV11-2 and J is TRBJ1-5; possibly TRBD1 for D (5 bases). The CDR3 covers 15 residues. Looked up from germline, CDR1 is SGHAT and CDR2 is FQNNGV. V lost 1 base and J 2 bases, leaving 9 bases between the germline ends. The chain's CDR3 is CASSLGAGGNQPQHF. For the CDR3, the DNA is TGTGCCAGCAGCTTAGGAGCGGGGGGCAATCAGCCCCAGCATTTT. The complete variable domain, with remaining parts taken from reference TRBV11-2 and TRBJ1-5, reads EAGVAQSPRYKIIEKRQSVAFWCNPISGHATLYWYQQILGQGPKLLIQFQNNGVVDDSQLPKDRFSAERLKGVDSTLKIQPAKLEDSAVYLCASSLGAGGNQPQHFGDGTRLSIL.

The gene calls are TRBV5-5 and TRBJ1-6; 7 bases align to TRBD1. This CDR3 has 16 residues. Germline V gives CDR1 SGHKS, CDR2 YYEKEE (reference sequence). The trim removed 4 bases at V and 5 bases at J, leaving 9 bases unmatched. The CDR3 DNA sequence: TGTGCCAGCAGCGCAACAGGGGAGAGGGATAATTCACCCCTCCACTTT. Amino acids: CASSATGERDNSPLHF.

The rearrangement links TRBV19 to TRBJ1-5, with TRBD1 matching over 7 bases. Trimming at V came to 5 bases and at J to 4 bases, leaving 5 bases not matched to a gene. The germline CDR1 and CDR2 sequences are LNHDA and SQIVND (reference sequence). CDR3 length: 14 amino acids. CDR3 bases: TGTGCCAGTAGTGCGACAGGGTTAAATCAGCCCCAGCATTTT. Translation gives CASSATGLNQPQHF.

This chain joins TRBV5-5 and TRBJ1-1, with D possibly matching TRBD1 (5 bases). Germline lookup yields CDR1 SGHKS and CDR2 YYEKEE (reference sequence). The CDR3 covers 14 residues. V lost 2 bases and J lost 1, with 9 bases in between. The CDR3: CASSFRGTNTEAFF. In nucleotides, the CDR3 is TGTGCCAGCAGCTTTAGGGGAACGAACACTGAAGCTTTCTTT.

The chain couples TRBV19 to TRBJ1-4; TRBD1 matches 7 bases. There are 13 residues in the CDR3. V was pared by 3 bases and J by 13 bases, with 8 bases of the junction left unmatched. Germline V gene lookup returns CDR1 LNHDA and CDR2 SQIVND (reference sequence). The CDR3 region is CASSIELRDRLFF. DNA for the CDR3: TGTGCCAGTAGTATTGAGTTGAGGGACAGACTGTTTTTT.

CDR3 bases: TGTGCCTGGGACCAGGCGAGCAGGAATCAGCCCCAGCATTTT. Translation gives CAWDQASRNQPQHF. The rearrangement links TRBV30 to TRBJ1-5; D call uncertain. V was cut by 5 bases and J by 4 bases, with 15 bases left in between. The germline CDR1 and CDR2 sequences are GTSNPN and SVGIG (reference sequence). The CDR3 is made up of 14 amino acids.

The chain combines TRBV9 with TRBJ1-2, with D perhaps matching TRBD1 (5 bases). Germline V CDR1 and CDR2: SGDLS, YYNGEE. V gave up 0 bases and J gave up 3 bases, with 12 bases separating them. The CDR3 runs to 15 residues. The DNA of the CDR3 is TGTGCCAGCAGCGTAGATGGCAGGGTAGACTATGGCTACACCTTC. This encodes CASSVDGRVDYGYTF.

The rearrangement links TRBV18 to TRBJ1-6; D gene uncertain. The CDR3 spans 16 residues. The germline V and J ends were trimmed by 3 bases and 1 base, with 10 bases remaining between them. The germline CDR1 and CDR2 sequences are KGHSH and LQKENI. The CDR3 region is CASSPWSRSYNSPLHF. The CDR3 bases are TGTGCCAGCTCACCTTGGAGTCGTTCCTATAATTCACCCCTCCACTTT.

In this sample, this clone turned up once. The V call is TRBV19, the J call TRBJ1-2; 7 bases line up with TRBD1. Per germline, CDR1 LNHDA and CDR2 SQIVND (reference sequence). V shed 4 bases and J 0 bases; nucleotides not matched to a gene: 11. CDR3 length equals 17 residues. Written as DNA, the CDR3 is TGTGCCAGTAGTAAAGATACAGGGGCCCCAGCTAACTATGGCTACACCTTC. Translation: CASSKDTGAPANYGYTF.

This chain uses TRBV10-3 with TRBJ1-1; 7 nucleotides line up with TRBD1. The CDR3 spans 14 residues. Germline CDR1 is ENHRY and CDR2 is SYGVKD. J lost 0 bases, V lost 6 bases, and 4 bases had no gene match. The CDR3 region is CAISRDSMNTEAFF. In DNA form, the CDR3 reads TGTGCCATCAGCCGGGACAGTATGAACACTGAAGCTTTCTTT.

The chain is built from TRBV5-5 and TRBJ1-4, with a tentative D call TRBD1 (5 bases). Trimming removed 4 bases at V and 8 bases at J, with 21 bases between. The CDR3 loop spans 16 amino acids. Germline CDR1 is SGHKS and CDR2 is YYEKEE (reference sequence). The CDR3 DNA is TGTGCCAGCAGCCGAATAGTGGGGGGAGTTGGGGAAAAACTGTTTTTT. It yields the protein CASSRIVGGVGEKLFF.

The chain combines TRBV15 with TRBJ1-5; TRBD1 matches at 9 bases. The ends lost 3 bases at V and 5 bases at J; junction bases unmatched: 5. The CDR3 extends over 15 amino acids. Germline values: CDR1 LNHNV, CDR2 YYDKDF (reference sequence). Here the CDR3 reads CATSRDRGWDQPQHF. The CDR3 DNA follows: TGTGCCACCAGCAGGGACAGGGGTTGGGATCAGCCCCAGCATTTT.

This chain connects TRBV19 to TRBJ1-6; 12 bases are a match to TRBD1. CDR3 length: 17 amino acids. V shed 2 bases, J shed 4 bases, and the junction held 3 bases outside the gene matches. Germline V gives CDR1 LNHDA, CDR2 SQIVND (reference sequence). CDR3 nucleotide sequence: TGTGCCAGTAGTATAACGGGACAGGGGGCTTATAATTCACCCCTCCACTTT. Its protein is CASSITGQGAYNSPLHF.

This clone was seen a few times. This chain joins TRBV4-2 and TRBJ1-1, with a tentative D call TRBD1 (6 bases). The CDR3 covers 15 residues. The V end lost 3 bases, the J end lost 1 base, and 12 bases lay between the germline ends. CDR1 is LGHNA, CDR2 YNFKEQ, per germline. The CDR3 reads CASSQLDSQNTEAFF. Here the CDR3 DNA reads TGTGCCAGCAGCCAGCTGGACAGCCAGAACACTGAAGCTTTCTTT.

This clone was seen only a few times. The CDR3 spells CASSRQGSDEKLFF. The DNA of the CDR3 is TGTGCCAGCAGCAGACAGGGGTCGGATGAAAAACTGTTTTTT. The chain has TRBV2 and TRBJ1-4, with 8 positions matching TRBD1. The ends lost 6 bases at V and 6 bases at J; junction bases unmatched: 6. The germline V gene has CDR1 SNHLY and CDR2 FYNNEI. The CDR3 is 14 amino acids.

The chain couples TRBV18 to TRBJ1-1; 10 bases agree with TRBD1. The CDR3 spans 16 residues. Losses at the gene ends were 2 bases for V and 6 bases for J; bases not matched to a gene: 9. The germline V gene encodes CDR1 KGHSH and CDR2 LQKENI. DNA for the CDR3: TGTGCCAGCTCACCATGGGTCCGGGACAGGGGTTCTGAAGCTTTCTTT. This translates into CASSPWVRDRGSEAFF.

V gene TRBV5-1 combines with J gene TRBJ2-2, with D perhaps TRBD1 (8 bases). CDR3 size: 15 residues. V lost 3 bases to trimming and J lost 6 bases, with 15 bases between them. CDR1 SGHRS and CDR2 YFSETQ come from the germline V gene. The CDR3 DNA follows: TGCGCCAGCAGCTGGTCTACAGGGGGGGCCGGGGAGCTGTTTTTT. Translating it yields CASSWSTGGAGELFF.

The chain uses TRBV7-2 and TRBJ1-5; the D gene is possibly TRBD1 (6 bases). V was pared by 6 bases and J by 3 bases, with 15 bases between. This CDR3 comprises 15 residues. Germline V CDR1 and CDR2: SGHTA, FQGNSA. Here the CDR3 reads CASSRGRDINQPQHF. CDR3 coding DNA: TGTGCCAGCAGTCGAGGCCGGGACATCAATCAGCCCCAGCATTTT. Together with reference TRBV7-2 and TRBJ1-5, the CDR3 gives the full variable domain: GAGVSQSPSNKVTEKGKDVELRCDPISGHTALYWYRQSLGQGLEFLIYFQGNSAPDKSGLPSDRFSAERTGGSVSTLTIQRTQQEDSAVYLCASSRGRDINQPQHFGDGTRLSIL.

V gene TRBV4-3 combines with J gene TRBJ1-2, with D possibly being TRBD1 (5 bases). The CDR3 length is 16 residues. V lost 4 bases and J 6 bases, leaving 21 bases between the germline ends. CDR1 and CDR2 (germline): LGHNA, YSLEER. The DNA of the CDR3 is TGCGCCAGCAGCCCAAGTCGGGGGGGTGTTAATAATGGCTACACCTTC. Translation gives CASSPSRGGVNNGYTF.

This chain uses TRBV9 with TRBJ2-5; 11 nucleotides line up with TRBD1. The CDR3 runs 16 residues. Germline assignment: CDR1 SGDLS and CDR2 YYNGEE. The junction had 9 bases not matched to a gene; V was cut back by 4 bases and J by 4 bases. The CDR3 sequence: CASSPPPGQGGETQYF. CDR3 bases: TGTGCCAGCAGCCCACCCCCGGGACAGGGGGGAGAGACCCAGTACTTC.

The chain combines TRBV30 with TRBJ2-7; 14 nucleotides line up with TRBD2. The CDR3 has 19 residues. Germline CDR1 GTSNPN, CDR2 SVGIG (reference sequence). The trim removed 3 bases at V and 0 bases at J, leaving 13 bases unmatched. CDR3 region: CAWRTPRLAGGRISYEQYF. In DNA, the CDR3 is TGTGCCTGGAGGACCCCCCGACTAGCGGGGGGGCGAATCTCCTACGAGCAGTACTTC.

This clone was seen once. The CDR3 nucleotides are TGCGCCAGCAGCCTACAGGGAGATGGCTACACCTTC. Residues: CASSLQGDGYTF. The chain uses TRBV5-1 and TRBJ1-2, with D possibly TRBD1 on 6 matching bases. The ends were cut back, 4 bases at V and 6 bases at J, with 10 bases in the middle. The CDR3 contains 12 residues. The V gene's germline CDR1 is SGHRS and CDR2 YFSETQ.

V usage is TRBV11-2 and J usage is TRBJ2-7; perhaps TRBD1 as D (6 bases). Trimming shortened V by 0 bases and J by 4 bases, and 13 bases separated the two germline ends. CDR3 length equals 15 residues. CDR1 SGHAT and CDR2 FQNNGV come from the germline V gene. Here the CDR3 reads CASSLDVTGRYEQYF. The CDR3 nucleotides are TGTGCCAGCAGCTTAGATGTAACAGGGAGATACGAGCAGTACTTC.